Listed here is a single TCR beta chain. Its antigen is as yet unknown. This sample was taken from a study of blood T cells in healthy people across ages. Study context: The capture of about one barcoded beta molecule per two T cells was achieved by template switching. Study-level points and caveats: Naive and antigen-experienced cells were not separated, limiting conclusive comparison.

Through a sample-barcoded 5' primer and a J-beta primer mix, a second PCR was run for about 7 to 12 cycles. TCRdb reanalysed the 5' RACE reads using MiXCR and keeps one entry per CDR3 protein. The repertoire holds approximately 940,000 distinct CDR3 sequences, with around 46% as singletons. CDR1 and CDR2 (germline): SGHRS, YFSETQ. The CDR3 consists of 14 residues. Unmatched junction bases numbered 10, after V lost 6 bases and J lost 5 bases. Sequenced material: blood. This receptor was identified in a man aged 25 to 40 in good health. The chain recombines TRBV5-1 with TRBJ2-5, with 7 bases fitting TRBD1. The CDR3 bases are TGCGCCAGCAATCGAGGGGGCGCCACGGAGACCCAGTACTTC. Residues: CASNRGGATETQYF.